The subject of this entry is one TCR beta chain. Antigen unknown. Sequencing used immunoSEQ multiplex PCR; TCRdb keeps in-frame clones, though not all of them. This table holds about 15,000 clones, more than 75% found once. This specimen comes from a study of OX40 agonist ivuxolimab in advanced cancers. The wider study: The dose-escalation cohort had hepatocellular carcinoma, melanoma, renal cell or head and neck cancer. Around 40% of patients had received prior checkpoint inhibitor therapy.

Overall study findings and caveats: Fewer expanded clones were found on average in CD4+ than in CD8+ T cells. Still undetermined is the antigen specificity of the expanded peripheral T cells.

The sample here was CD4+ or CD8+ T cells sorted from blood, taken in a trial of the OX40 agonist ivuxolimab. This sequence was found in an adult with an advanced solid tumor such as melanoma, head and neck, liver or kidney cancer.

The CDR3 DNA follows: TGTGCCAGCAGCTCCCGGGCCTCCTCTGGAAACACCATATATTTT. Its translation is CASSSRASSGNTIYF. The chain combines TRBV5-4 with TRBJ1-3; D unresolved. The V gene lost 3 bases and the J gene lost 0 bases, with 10 bases spanning the gap. CDR1 is SGHNT, CDR2 YYREEE, per germline (reference sequence). The CDR3 is 15 amino acids. Full variable domain (outside the CDR3, taken from reference TRBV5-4 and TRBJ1-3): ETGVTQSPTHLIKTRGQQVTLRCSSQSGHNTVSWYQQALGQGPQFIFQYYREEENGRGNFPPRFSGLQFPNYSSELNVNALELDDSALYLCASSSRASSGNTIYFGEGSWLTVV.